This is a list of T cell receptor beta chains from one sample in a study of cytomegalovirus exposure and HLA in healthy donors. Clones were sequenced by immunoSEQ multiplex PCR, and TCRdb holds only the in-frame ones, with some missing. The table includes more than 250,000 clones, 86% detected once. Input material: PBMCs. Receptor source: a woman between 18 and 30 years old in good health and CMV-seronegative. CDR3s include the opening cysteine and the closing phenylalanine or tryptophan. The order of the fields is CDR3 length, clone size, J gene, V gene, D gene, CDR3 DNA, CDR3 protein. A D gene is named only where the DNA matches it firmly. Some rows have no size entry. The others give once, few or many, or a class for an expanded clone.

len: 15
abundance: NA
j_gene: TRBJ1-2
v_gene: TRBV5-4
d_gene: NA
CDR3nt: TGTGCCAGCAGCTTGGGACGGGACTTTAACTATGGCTACACCTTC
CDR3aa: CASSLGRDFNYGYTF

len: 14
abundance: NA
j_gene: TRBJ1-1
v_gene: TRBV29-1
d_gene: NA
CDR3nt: TGCAGCATCCCCGGGGGGACCCTGAACACTGAAGCTTTCTTT
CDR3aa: CSIPGGTLNTEAFF

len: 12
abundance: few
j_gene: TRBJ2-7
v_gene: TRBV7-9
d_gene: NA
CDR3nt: TGTGCCAGCGGAGAGGGAACCTACGAGCAGTACTTC
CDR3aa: CASGEGTYEQYF

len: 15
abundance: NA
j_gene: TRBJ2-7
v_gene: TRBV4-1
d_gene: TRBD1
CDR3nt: TGCGCCAGCAGCCAAACTGACAGGGGGGACGACGAGCAGTACTTC
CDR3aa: CASSQTDRGDDEQYF

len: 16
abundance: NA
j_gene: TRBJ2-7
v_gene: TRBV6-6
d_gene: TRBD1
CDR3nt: TGTGCCAGCAGTTACTCCCCGAGACAGGGAACCGGCGAGCAGTACTTC
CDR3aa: CASSYSPRQGTGEQYF

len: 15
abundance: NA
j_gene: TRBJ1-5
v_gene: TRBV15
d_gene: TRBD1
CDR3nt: TGTGCCACCAGCGCGGGACAGTGGAGCAATCAGCCCCAGCATTTT
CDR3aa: CATSAGQWSNQPQHF

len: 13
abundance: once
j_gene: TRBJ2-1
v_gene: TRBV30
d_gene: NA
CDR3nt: TGTGCCTGGAGTGCCCCTCCCTACAATGAGCAGTTCTTC
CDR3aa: CAWSAPPYNEQFF

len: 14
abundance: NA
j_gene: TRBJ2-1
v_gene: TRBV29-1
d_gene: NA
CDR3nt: TGCAGCGTTGAATTTATGGGACTGTACAATGAGCAGTTCTTC
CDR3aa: CSVEFMGLYNEQFF

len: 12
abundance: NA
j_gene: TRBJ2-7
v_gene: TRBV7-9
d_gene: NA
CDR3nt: TGTGCCAGCAGCCGTCCCCCGGGAGAGCAGTACTTC
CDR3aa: CASSRPPGEQYF

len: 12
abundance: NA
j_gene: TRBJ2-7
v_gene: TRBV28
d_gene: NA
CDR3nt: TGTGCCAGCAGTCCCCCCAAATACGAGCAGTACTTC
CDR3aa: CASSPPKYEQYF

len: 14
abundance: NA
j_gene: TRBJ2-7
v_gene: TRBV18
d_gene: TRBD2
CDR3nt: TGTGCCAGCTCAGGGACTAGCGGGACGGGCGAGCAGTACTTC
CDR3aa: CASSGTSGTGEQYF

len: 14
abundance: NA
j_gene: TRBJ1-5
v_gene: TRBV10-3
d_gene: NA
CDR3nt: TGTGCCATCAGTGACTCGGGTTCGGAGTGGCCCCAGCATTTT
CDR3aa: CAISDSGSEWPQHF

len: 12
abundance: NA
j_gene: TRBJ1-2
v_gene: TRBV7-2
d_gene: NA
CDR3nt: TGTGCCAGCAGCCCTGAGGGCTATGGCTACACCTTC
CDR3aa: CASSPEGYGYTF

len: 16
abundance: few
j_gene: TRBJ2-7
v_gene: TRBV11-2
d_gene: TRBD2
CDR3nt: TGTGCCAGCAACTTACTAGCGGGAGGGCCGGTGTACGAGCAGTACTTC
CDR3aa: CASNLLAGGPVYEQYF

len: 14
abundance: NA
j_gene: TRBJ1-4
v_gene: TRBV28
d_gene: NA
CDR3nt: TGTGCCAGCAGTTCCCCCGGGGTAAATGAAAAACTGTTTTTT
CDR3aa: CASSSPGVNEKLFF

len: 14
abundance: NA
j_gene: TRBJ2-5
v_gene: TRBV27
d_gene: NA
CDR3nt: TGTGCCAGCAGTTTGGACAGCCGCCGAGAGACCCAGTACTTC
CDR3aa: CASSLDSRRETQYF

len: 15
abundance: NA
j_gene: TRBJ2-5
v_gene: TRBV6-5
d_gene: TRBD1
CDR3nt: TGTGCCAGCAGGCTTTACAGGGGAATGGGAGAGACCCAGTACTTC
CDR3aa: CASRLYRGMGETQYF

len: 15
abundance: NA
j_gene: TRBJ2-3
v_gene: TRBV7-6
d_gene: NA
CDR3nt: TGTGCCAGCAGCTTAGGGACACCACCCACAGATACGCAGTATTTT
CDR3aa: CASSLGTPPTDTQYF

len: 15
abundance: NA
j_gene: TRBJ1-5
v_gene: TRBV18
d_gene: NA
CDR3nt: TGTGCCAGCTCACCACCGAAGGGGGGCAATCAGCCCCAGCATTTT
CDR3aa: CASSPPKGGNQPQHF

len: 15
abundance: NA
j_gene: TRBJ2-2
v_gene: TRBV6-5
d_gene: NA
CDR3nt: TGTGCCAGCAGTTACGGCGGAGGTAACACCGGGGAGCTGTTTTTT
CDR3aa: CASSYGGGNTGELFF

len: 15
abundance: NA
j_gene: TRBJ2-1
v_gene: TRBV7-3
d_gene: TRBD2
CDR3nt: TGTGCCAGCAGCTCGGGACTAGCGGGGGCCAATGAGCAGTTCTTC
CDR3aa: CASSSGLAGANEQFF

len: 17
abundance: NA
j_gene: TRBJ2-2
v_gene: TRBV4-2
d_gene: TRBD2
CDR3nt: TGTGCCAGCAGCCAAGATGTCAGCGGGAGGGCCACCGGGGAGCTGTTTTTT
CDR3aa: CASSQDVSGRATGELFF

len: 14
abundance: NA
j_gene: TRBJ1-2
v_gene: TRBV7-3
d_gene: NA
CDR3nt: TGTGCCAGCAGCCAAGGGCAGGGAGGGGATGGCTACACCTTC
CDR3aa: CASSQGQGGDGYTF

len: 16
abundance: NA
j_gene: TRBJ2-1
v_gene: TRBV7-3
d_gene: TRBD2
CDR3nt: TGTGCCAGCAGCATCCAGGGGACTAGCGGGAGCGGAGAGCAGTTCTTC
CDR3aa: CASSIQGTSGSGEQFF

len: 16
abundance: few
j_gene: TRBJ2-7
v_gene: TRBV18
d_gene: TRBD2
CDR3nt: TGTGCCAGCTCGCGAGGGACTAGCGGAGGCTCCTACGAGCAGTACTTC
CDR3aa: CASSRGTSGGSYEQYF

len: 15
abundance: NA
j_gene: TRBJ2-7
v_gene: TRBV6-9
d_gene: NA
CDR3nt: TGTGCCAGCAGTTTAGAGCGGCGTAGCTCCTACGAGCAGTACTTC
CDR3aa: CASSLERRSSYEQYF

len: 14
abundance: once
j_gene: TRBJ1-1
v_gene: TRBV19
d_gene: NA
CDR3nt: TGTGCCAGTAGTCTAGCAGGGATGAACACTGAAGCTTTCTTT
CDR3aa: CASSLAGMNTEAFF

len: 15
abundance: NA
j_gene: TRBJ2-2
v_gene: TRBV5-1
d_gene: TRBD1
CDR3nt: TGCGCCAGCAGCTTTGCGACAGGGCCCACCGGGGAGCTGTTTTTT
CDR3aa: CASSFATGPTGELFF

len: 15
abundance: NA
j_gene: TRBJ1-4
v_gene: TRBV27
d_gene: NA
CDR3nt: TGTGCCAGCAGTTCCTACGGGGGGGGTAGTGAAAAACTGTTTTTT
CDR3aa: CASSSYGGGSEKLFF

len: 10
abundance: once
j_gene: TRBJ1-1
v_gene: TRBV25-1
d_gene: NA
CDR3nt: TGTGCCGGGGCCTCCCCTGAAGCTTTCTTT
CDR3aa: CAGASPEAFF

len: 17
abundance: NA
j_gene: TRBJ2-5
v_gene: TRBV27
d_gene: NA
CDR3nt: TGTGCCAGCAGTCTACCAATAAACGACAGCTCAGAAGAGACCCAGTACTTC
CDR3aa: CASSLPINDSSEETQYF

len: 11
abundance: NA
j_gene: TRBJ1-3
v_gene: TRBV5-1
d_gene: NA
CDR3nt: TGCGCCAGCAGCACAGAGAACACCATATATTTT
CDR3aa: CASSTENTIYF

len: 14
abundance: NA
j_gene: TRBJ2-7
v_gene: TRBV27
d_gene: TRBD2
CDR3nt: TGTGCCAGCAGTCCAGGGACTAGCGGGAGGGAGCAGTACTTC
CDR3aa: CASSPGTSGREQYF

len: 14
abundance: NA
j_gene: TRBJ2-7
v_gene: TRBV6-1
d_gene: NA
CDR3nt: TGTGCCAGCAGTAACGGACAGACCCCCTACGAGCAGTACTTC
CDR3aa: CASSNGQTPYEQYF

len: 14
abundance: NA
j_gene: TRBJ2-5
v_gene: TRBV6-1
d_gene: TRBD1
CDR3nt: TGTGCCACCGACCAAGGGACAGCTCAAGAGACCCAGTACTTC
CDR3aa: CATDQGTAQETQYF

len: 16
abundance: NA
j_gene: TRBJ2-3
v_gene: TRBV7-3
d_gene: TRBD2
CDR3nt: TGTGCCAGCAGCTTATCTACTAGCGGGAGCGTAAATACGCAGTATTTT
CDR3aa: CASSLSTSGSVNTQYF

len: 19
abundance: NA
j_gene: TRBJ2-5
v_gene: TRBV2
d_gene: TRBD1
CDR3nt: TGTGCCAGAGAAGGTCCAAGTGGGATCCCCGGGACAGACCAAGAGACCCAGTACTTC
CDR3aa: CAREGPSGIPGTDQETQYF

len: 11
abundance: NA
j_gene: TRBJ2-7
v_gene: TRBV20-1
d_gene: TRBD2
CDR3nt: TGCAGTGGGAAGCGGGAGTCCGAGCAGTACTTC
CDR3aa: CSGKRESEQYF

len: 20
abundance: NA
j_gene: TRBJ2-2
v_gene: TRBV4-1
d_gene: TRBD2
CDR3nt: TGCGCCAGCAGCCAGAGGGGAGTGACTAGCGGGAGGGCCCTGGCCGGGGAGCTGTTTTTT
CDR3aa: CASSQRGVTSGRALAGELFF

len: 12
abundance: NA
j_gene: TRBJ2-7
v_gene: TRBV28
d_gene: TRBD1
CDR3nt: TGTGCCAGTACAGGGGGCTCCTACGAGCAGTACTTC
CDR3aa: CASTGGSYEQYF

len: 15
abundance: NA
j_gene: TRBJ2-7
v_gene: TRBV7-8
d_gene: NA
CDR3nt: TGTGCCAGCAGCTTAAGCAGGGGGGCTTTCGACGAGCAGTACTTC
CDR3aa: CASSLSRGAFDEQYF

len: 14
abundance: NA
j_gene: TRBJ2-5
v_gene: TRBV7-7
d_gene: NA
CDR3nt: TGTGCTAGCAGCTTAGGGCTAGCTGGTGAGACCCAGTACTTC
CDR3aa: CASSLGLAGETQYF

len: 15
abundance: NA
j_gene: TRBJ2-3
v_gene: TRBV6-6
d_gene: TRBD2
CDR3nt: TGTGCCAGCAGACCCAGCGGGAGTAGTACAGATACGCAGTATTTT
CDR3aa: CASRPSGSSTDTQYF

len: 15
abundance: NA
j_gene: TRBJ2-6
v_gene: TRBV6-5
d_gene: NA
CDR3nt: TGTGCCATCGGACACCGCCGCTCTGGGGCCAACGTCCTGACTTTC
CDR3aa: CAIGHRRSGANVLTF

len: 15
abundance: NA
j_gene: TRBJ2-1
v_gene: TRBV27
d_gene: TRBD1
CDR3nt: TGTGCCAGCACCCCCGGGACAGGGGGGTACAATGAGCAGTTCTTC
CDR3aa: CASTPGTGGYNEQFF

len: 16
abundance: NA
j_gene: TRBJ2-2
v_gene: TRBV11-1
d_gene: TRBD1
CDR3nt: TGTGCCAGCAGCCCCGGGACAGGGGTTTTCTCCGGGGAGCTGTTTTTT
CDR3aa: CASSPGTGVFSGELFF

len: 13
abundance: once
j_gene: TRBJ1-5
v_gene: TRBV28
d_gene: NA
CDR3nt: TGTGCCAGCACCTCGGGCAGGGTTCAGCCCCAGCATTTT
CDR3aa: CASTSGRVQPQHF

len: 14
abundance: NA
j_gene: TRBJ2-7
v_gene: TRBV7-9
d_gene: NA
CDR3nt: TGTGCCAGCAGCTTAGGAGCACAGTCCTACGAGCAGTACTTC
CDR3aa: CASSLGAQSYEQYF